This TCR beta chain was sequenced during a study of patients and donors after allogeneic stem cell transplantation. TCRdb passed the RT-PCR reads through MiXCR, listing each CDR3 protein once. The sample includes 95,000 to 120,000 distinct CDR3 sequences, approximately 40% seen only once; the top ten take 27%. This CDR3 has 17 amino acids. From germline, CDR1 is DFQATT and CDR2 SNEGSKA (reference sequence). With 2 bases clipped from V and 4 bases from J, the junction kept 13 bases outside the gene matches. This receptor was identified in a human donor who was either an allogeneic HSCT recipient or a stem cell or donor lymphocyte infusion donor (not recorded which). It is not recorded whose cells these are; they may come from a transplant donor. The sample consisted of blood, either unsorted or a sorted T cell fraction (not recorded which). The chain is built from TRBV20-1 and TRBJ2-7, with 11 bases fitting TRBD2. CDR3 region: CSARYPKTLAGAYEQYF. CDR3 nucleotides: TGCAGTGCTAGATACCCGAAGACACTAGCGGGAGCGTACGAGCAGTACTTC.